This T cell receptor beta chain appears in the sequencing data of a study of T-cell reconstitution after alpha-beta-depleted transplantation in children. Unique molecular identifiers were incorporated when the TCRbeta library was constructed. TCRdb processed the PCR reads anew with MiXCR; each CDR3 protein has one entry. The sample includes about 980,000 distinct CDR3 sequences, roughly 31% seen only once; the top ten take more than 25%. Study-wide results and caveats: The study traced high day-60 TCRbeta diversity in some patients to surviving recipient T cells and thymic progenitors. Alpha-beta T cells present about two months after transplant were reported to originate from several hundred expanded graft clones. Hyperexpanded clones declined; after one year, newly produced T cells mostly supplied diversity.

The CDR3 has 16 residues. Trimming pared 1 base from V and 7 bases from J, leaving 17 bases between. From germline, CDR1 is DFQATT and CDR2 SNEGSKA (reference sequence). With regard to this clonotype: What it recognizes is unknown.

Sample: PBMCs, mostly from graft donor cells, taken 360 days after TCRalphabeta/CD19-depleted stem cell transplant. The chain combines TRBV20-1 with TRBJ1-6; D unresolved. The receptor's source is a boy in the first two years of life who had a stem cell transplant for SCID, so the T cells may come from the graft donor. The CDR3 coding sequence is TGCAGTGCTAGAGGTGTTGGGAGTGGGTCGAATTCACCCCTCCACTTT. Translating it yields CSARGVGSGSNSPLHF.